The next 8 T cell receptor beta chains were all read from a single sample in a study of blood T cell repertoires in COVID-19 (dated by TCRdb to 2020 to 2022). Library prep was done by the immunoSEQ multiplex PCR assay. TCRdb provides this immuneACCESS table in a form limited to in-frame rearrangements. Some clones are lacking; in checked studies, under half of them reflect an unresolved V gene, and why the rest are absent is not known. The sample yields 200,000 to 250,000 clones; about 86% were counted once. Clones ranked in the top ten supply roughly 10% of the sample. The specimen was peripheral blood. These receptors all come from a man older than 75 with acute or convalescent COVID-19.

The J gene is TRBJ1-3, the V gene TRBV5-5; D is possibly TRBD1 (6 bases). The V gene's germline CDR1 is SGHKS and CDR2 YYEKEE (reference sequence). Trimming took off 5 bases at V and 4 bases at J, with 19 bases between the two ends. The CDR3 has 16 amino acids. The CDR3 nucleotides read TGTGCCAGCAGTCTTAGACGAGGACAGCGGGGAAACACCATATATTTT. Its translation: CASSLRRGQRGNTIYF.

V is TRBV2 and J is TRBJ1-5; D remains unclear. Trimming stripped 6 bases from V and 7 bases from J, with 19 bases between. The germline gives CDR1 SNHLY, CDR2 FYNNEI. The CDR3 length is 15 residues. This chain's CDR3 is CASRGVGLTGQPQHF. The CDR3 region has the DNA TGTGCCAGCAGGGGAGTCGGTTTGACCGGGCAGCCCCAGCATTTT.

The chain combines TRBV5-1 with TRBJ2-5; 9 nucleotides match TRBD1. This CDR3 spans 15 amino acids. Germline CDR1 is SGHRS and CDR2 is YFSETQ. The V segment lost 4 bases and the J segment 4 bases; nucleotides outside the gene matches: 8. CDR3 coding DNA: TGCGCCAGCAGCAGTGGGACAGGGAAAAGAGAGACCCAGTACTTC. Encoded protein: CASSSGTGKRETQYF.

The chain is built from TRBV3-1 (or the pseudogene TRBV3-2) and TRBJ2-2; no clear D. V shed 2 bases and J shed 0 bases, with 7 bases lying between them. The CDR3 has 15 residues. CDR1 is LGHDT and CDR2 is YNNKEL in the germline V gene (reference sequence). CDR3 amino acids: CASSQRHSNTGELFF. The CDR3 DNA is TGTGCCAGCAGCCAACGACATTCGAACACCGGGGAGCTGTTTTTT.

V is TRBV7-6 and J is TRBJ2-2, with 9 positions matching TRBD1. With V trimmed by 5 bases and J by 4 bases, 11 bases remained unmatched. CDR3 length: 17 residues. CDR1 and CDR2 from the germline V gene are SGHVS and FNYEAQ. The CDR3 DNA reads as TGTGCCAGCAGCCCGGGACAGGGAAGGCCGGGCACCGGGGAGCTGTTTTTT. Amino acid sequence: CASSPGQGRPGTGELFF.

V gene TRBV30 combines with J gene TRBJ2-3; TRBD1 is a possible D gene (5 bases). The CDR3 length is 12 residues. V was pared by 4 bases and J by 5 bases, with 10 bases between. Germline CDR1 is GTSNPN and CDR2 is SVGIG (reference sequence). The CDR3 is CAWTGIQDTQYF. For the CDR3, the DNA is TGTGCCTGGACAGGGATTCAAGATACGCAGTATTTT. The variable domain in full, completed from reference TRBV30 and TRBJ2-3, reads SQTIHQWPATLVQPVGSPLSLECTVEGTSNPNLYWYRQAAGRGLQLLFYSVGIGQISSEVPQNLSASRPQDRQFILSSKKLLLSDSGFYLCAWTGIQDTQYFGPGTRLTVL.

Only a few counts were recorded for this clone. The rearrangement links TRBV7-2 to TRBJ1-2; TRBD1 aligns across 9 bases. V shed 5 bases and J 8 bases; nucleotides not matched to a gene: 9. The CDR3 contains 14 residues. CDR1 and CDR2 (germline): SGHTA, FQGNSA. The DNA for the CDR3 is TGTGCCAGCAGCACATTACAGGGGGCGGGAGGCTACACCTTC. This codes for CASSTLQGAGGYTF.

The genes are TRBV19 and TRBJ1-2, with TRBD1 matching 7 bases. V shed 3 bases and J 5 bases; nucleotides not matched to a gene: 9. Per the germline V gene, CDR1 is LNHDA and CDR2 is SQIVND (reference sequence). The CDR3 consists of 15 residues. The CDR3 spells CASSIGQGVRYGYTF. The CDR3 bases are TGTGCCAGTAGTATCGGTCAGGGGGTAAGGTATGGCTACACCTTC.